The rows below give T cell receptor beta chains drawn from one sample of a study of blood T cell repertoires in COVID-19. Libraries were prepared by immunoSEQ multiplex PCR; TCRdb keeps only in-frame clonotypes and omits some of them. The sample includes around 80,000 clones, roughly 80% seen only once; the top ten take roughly 4.8%. The sequencing sample was made of peripheral blood. These receptors were obtained from a woman older than 75 with active or convalescent COVID-19. The CDR3 runs from the conserved cysteine through the conserved F or W. D genes are given only for firm matches. Clone size appears in some rows only: once, few, many, or a class for an expanded clone.

>TRBV11-3|TRBJ2-1|-|TRBD2
TGTGCCAGCAGCTTAACGGCGGGAGGTGAGCAGTTCTTC
CASSLTAGGEQFF
>TRBV12-5|TRBJ2-1|-|TRBD2
TGTGCTAGTGGTTTGGTACAAACTAGCGGGAGAGTATACGGTGAGCAGTTCTTC
CASGLVQTSGRVYGEQFF
>TRBV11-2|TRBJ1-5|-|TRBD1
TGTGCCAGCAGCTTAGGGGGACAGGTTAGCAATCAGCCCCAGCATTTT
CASSLGGQVSNQPQHF
>TRBV28|TRBJ1-4|-|-
TGTGCCAGCCAGACCAGGGGAATTGAAAAACTGTTTTTT
CASQTRGIEKLFF
>TRBV19|TRBJ2-7|-|TRBD2
TGTGCCAGTAGTATTAGGGGAGGGATTGGGGGTGAGCAGTACTTC
CASSIRGGIGGEQYF
>TRBV6-2/TRBV6-3|TRBJ1-4|-|-
TGTGCCAGCAGCCGCAGATTTCCAAATGAAAAACTGTTTTTT
CASSRRFPNEKLFF
>TRBV6-2/TRBV6-3|TRBJ2-3|-|TRBD2
TGTGCCAGCAGTTTTGGGACTAGCGGGAGGTCGACAGATACGCAGTATTTT
CASSFGTSGRSTDTQYF
>TRBV9|TRBJ2-1|-|TRBD2
TGTGCCAGCAGCGTTTACATGACTAGCGGGATTGATGAGCAGTTCTTC
CASSVYMTSGIDEQFF
>TRBV28|TRBJ2-1|-|-
TGTGCCAGCAGTTCCACCTCAATGTGGGAGTACCAGTTCTTC
CASSSTSMWEYQFF
>TRBV30|TRBJ1-6|medium-sized|TRBD1
TGTGCCTGGAACCGGGACAGGAATTCACCCCTCCACTTT
CAWNRDRNSPLHF
>TRBV14|TRBJ2-5|few|-
TGTGCCAGCAGCCAATCAACCCAGTACTTC
CASSQSTQYF
>TRBV5-6|TRBJ1-5|few|TRBD1
TGTGCCAGCAGCGTACAGGGGGCAACTCAGCCCCAGCATTTT
CASSVQGATQPQHF
>TRBV5-1|TRBJ2-7|-|-
TGCGCCAGCAGCTTGGGTATATCCTCGGGCCAGGGCTCCTACGAGCAGTACTTC
CASSLGISSGQGSYEQYF
>TRBV29-1|TRBJ2-7|-|-
TGCAGCGTGGTGAAAGGGGGTGCCGCCTACGAGCAGTACTTC
CSVVKGGAAYEQYF
>TRBV7-2|TRBJ2-7|once|-
TGTGCCAGCAGTCCCACGTCAGATACCCACGAGCAGTACTTC
CASSPTSDTHEQYF
>TRBV7-2|TRBJ2-1|-|-
TGTGCCAGCAGAAGACGGACTACCTCCTACAATGAGCAGTTCTTC
CASRRRTTSYNEQFF
>TRBV4-1|TRBJ1-1|-|TRBD1
TGCGCCAGCAGCTCCATCGGACAGGCGATGAACACTGAAGCTTTCTTT
CASSSIGQAMNTEAFF